The T cell receptor (beta chain) described here comes from a study of blood T cell repertoires in COVID-19. Study-wide background: Sites in the United States, Italy and Spain provided acute and convalescent COVID-19 samples. In each case, the material was cDNA or gDNA derived from T cells, B-cell-depleted T cells, or PBMCs.

Methods used by the authors: Amplification from reference gene primers served as the basis for estimated nucleated cell counts. Here immunoSEQ multiplex PCR was the method, and the copy in TCRdb shows in-frame clones only, minus some. V and J calls plus clone size are reproduced from that table; the DNA served to infer D and trimming. This sample has 95,000 to 110,000 clones; roughly 90% occur once, and the top ten carry 3.5% to 4%. Trimming took 3 bases from V and 5 from J, leaving 13 bases between them. CDR3 length: 14 residues. Germline CDR1 is SGHDN and CDR2 is FVKESK. This rearrangement joins TRBV14 to TRBJ1-1; D is perhaps TRBD1 (5 bases). The sample was peripheral blood. The receptor comes from a woman aged 55-70 years with acute or convalescent COVID-19. DNA for the CDR3: TGTGCCAGCAGCCATCGGGGGGTCGGAACTGAAGCTTTCTTT. Amino acids: CASSHRGVGTEAFF.